The 4 T cell receptor beta chains reported below all come from one sample, sequenced in a study of blood T cell repertoires in COVID-19. Using immunoSEQ multiplex PCR, the repertoire was profiled, and TCRdb retains in-frame clones only, with some absent. Among about 280,000 clones listed, over 75% were seen once. The sequencing sample was made of peripheral blood. All receptors derive from a human donor in a cohort sampled during active COVID-19.

Notes on this clone: Within the sample, other DNA sequences also encode this same CDR3. V and J are TRBV6-5 and TRBJ2-6, with TRBD1 as a possible D gene (5 bases). Germline values: CDR1 MNHEY, CDR2 SVGAGI. The CDR3 is 15 amino acids. The V gene lost 2 bases and the J gene lost 1 base, with 6 bases spanning the gap. Written as DNA, the CDR3 is TGTGCCAGCAGTTACAGGGGATCTGGGGCCAACGTCCTGACTTTC. It yields the protein CASSYRGSGANVLTF.

J is TRBJ1-5 and V is TRBV9; 9 nucleotides match TRBD1. The CDR3 runs 17 residues. Germline-derived CDR1 and CDR2 are SGDLS and YYNGEE. V dropped 3 bases and J dropped 0; count of bases not matched to a gene: 7. The CDR3 here is CASSAGQGVNSNQPQHF. DNA for the CDR3: TGTGCCAGCAGCGCGGGACAGGGAGTAAATAGCAATCAGCCCCAGCATTTT.

This rearrangement joins TRBV30 to TRBJ1-1, with D unresolved. The CDR3 runs 14 residues. Germline CDR1 is GTSNPN and CDR2 is SVGIG (reference sequence). Trimming took 0 bases from V and 1 from J, leaving 9 bases between them. CDR3 bases: TGTGCCTGGAGTGTAGGTCGAGGGAACACTGAAGCTTTCTTT. Amino acid sequence: CAWSVGRGNTEAFF. Full variable domain (remainder filled in from reference TRBV30 and TRBJ1-1): SQTIHQWPATLVQPVGSPLSLECTVEGTSNPNLYWYRQAAGRGLQLLFYSVGIGQISSEVPQNLSASRPQDRQFILSSKKLLLSDSGFYLCAWSVGRGNTEAFFGQGTRLTVV.

V is TRBV28 and J is TRBJ1-4, with D perhaps TRBD1 (5 bases). V lost 3 bases, J lost 2 bases, and 13 bases lay in between. Germline V gene lookup returns CDR1 MDHEN and CDR2 SYDVKM. The CDR3 is 16 residues long. This CDR3 is CASSFAGRGTNEKLFF. In nucleotides, the CDR3 is TGTGCCAGCAGTTTCGCGGGTCGGGGGACTAATGAAAAACTGTTTTTT.